This is a list of T cell receptor beta chains from one sample in a study of blood T cell repertoires in COVID-19. The method was immunoSEQ multiplex PCR; TCRdb's version includes in-frame clones alone and lacks a portion of them. The profile shows approximately 150,000 clones, more than 75% of them singletons. Material for sequencing was peripheral blood. The receptors stem from a man aged 70-80 years with acute or convalescent COVID-19. Both conserved end residues are part of each CDR3. A D gene is named only where the DNA matches it firmly. The size of a clone is reported for some rows only, either as once, few or many, or as a class for expanded clones.

V	D	size	J	DNA	CDR3
TRBV24-1	TRBD1	-	TRBJ2-1	TGTGCCACCAGTGGCCAGGGGGCGCGAGGCTACAATGAGCAGTTCTTC	CATSGQGARGYNEQFF
TRBV5-6	-	few	TRBJ1-2	TGTGCCAGCAGCATGATACAACAGGGCTACACCTTC	CASSMIQQGYTF
TRBV19	TRBD1	-	TRBJ2-6	TGTGCCAGTAGGGCGGACAGGGGTTCGAGGTACGGGGCTGGGGCCAACGTCCTGACTTTC	CASRADRGSRYGAGANVLTF
TRBV24-1	-	-	TRBJ2-5	TGTGCCACCAGTGATCGGGAGACCCAGTACTTC	CATSDRETQYF
TRBV5-1	-	-	TRBJ2-7	TGCGCCAGCAGCTTGGGGCTAGCAAAGGCCTACGAGCAGTACTTC	CASSLGLAKAYEQYF
TRBV2	TRBD1	-	TRBJ1-4	TGTGCCAGCAGTATACGGACAGGGGATGAAAAACTGTTTTTT	CASSIRTGDEKLFF
TRBV2	TRBD1	-	TRBJ1-1	TGTGCCAGTACCAGGGACAGGGGGGTGGGGAACACTGAAGCTTTCTTT	CASTRDRGVGNTEAFF
TRBV5-1	TRBD1	-	TRBJ2-7	TGCGCCAGCAGCTTGGTAGGGGGCGAGGACGAGCAGTACTTC	CASSLVGGEDEQYF
TRBV5-5	-	-	TRBJ1-6	TGTGCCAGCAGCCAGGTGTCGGGGAATTCACCCCTCCACTTT	CASSQVSGNSPLHF
TRBV7-8	-	-	TRBJ1-6	TGTGCCAGCAGCTTAGCCGACAGGAGAGGTTCACCCCTCCACTTT	CASSLADRRGSPLHF
TRBV6-5	TRBD2	-	TRBJ2-7	TGTGCCAGCAGTTCTCTAGCGGGAGCTGAATACGAGCAGTACTTC	CASSSLAGAEYEQYF
TRBV9	TRBD1	-	TRBJ2-3	TGTGCCAGCAGTCCCCCCTATAACCAGGGGGCGAGCGCGGATACGCAGTATTTT	CASSPPYNQGASADTQYF
TRBV12-3/TRBV12-4	-	-	TRBJ1-2	TGTGCCAGCAGTTTTTTCGATTCGCGCGGCTACACCTTC	CASSFFDSRGYTF
TRBV18	-	-	TRBJ2-5	TGTGCCAGCTCACCACCTGTGGGTAAGGAGGCACAAGAGACCCAGTACTTC	CASSPPVGKEAQETQYF